This note documents a single T cell receptor beta chain sequence. The CDR3 extends over 13 amino acids. Germline CDR1 and CDR2: SGHAT and FQNNGV. V lost 11 bases and J lost 5; bases outside the gene matches: 7. Per the authors' pipeline: For nucleated cells, counts were estimated from reference gene primer amplification. The method was immunoSEQ multiplex PCR; TCRdb's version includes in-frame clones alone and lacks a portion of them. That table supplies the V and J calls and clone size; D and trimming were determined from the DNA. The sample consists of hundreds of thousands of clones, about 88% of them appearing once. This sample is part of a study of blood T cell repertoires in COVID-19. Those enrolled, adults aged roughly 18 to 95 years, came from around 25 US areas. Participant-reported clinical history was the basis for cohort assignment.

The sample was PBMCs or T cells enriched from blood (not recorded which). The clonotype comes from a man younger than 45 with acute COVID-19. The rearrangement uses TRBV11-2 and TRBJ2-1; 9 positions agree with TRBD1. DNA of the CDR3: TGTGCCGTCCTGGGACAGGGCGACAATGAGCAGTTCTTC. Protein: CAVLGQGDNEQFF.